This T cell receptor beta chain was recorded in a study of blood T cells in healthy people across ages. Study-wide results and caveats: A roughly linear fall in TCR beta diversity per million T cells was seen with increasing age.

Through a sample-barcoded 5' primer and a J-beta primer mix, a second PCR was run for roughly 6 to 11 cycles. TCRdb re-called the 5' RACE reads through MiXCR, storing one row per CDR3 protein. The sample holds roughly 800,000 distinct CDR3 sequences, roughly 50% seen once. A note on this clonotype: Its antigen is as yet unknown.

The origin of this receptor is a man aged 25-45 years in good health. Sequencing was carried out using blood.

The CDR3 sequence: CSASAGGSWGNEQFF. CDR3 coding DNA: TGCAGTGCTAGCGCGGGGGGTTCTTGGGGCAATGAGCAGTTCTTC. The chain links TRBV20-1 to TRBJ2-1, with TRBD2 identical over 8 bases. The J segment lost 6 bases and the V segment lost 3 bases, leaving 10 bases of the junction unmatched. The CDR3 loop spans 15 amino acids. Looked up from germline, CDR1 is DFQATT and CDR2 is SNEGSKA (reference sequence).